This TCR beta chain was recorded in a study of cytomegalovirus exposure and HLA in healthy donors (dated by TCRdb to 2016 to 2017). Some background on the complete study: In an earlier analysis of roughly 590 of the donors, around 290 Gb of sequence data and 100 million or so unique TCR beta sequences from some 170 million T cells were reported. An early release that covered several hundred HLA-typed donors contained 250 to 350 gigabases of sequencing data and 75 million to 100 million unique TCR sequences. The study aimed to test whether cataloging public T cell receptors could reveal signatures of past pathogen exposure. In a later genetic analysis, genome-wide SNP genotypes for about three fifths of the roughly 670 donors were used, and that subset was treated as a discovery cohort. Donor age, sex, ethnicity and CMV serostatus were compiled alongside the repertoire data. Rather than drawing on any new phenotypic data, the later analysis identified candidate immune exposures from TCR beta sequences and the way those sequences occurred across donors. Every discovery cohort repertoire had been produced on one sequencing platform. On average, 235,054 unique TCR beta nucleotide sequences were sequenced per donor among about 400 genotyped donors of the cohort, with around 19% of those sequences being non-productive. The number of typed donors differed by locus: about 620-640 for A, B, C, DRB1 and DQB1; approximately 530 for DQA1; 606 for DPA1; and 400 to 480 for DPB1. Both class I and class II loci were covered by HLA typing, at four-digit resolution. High-throughput TCR immunosequencing, statistical association of individual TCRs with disease status, and machine learning were combined to predict cytomegalovirus infection status. An earlier analysis of 500 to 750 of the donors applied high-throughput TCR beta sequencing to assess whether each TCR beta V gene segment acted as functional or pseudogenic. Among the roughly 370 genotyped donors, 81% belonged to the genetic ancestry cluster associated with self-reported Caucasian donors. Using immunosequencing, the study profiled T cell repertoires from about 610 subjects and related those repertoires to cytomegalovirus serostatus. In addition to the first cohort of around 670 subjects, a separate validation cohort of around 110 different subjects was used. Several DR-DQ haplotypes were handled as single units for association and clustering because linkage in the cohort was strong. A later analysis re-examined previously published TCR beta repertoires from 610 or so donors and added high-resolution HLA genotyping to investigate patterns of TCR occurrence. What the research found in general, with its limitations: A further reported finding was that TCR beta sequences accurately predicted the HLA-A and HLA-B alleles for most subjects in the first cohort. When HLA alleles, especially DR and DQ, strongly co-occurred, attributing TCR associations to individual alleles was difficult. The study listed 170 or so TCR beta chains as associated with cytomegalovirus. A cluster of highly shared sequence variants was judged likely to be a technical artifact of the sequencing pipeline. In vitro tests confirmed that a few of the cytomegalovirus-associated TCR beta chains recognize cytomegalovirus antigens. Because some donors lacked HLA typing at each locus, the association tests relied only on the typed subset. At a false discovery rate of 0.05, a later analysis linked about 17,000 TCR beta sequences to specific HLA alleles. According to a later analysis, parvovirus B19, influenza, CMV and Epstein-Barr virus appeared linked to several top co-occurrence clusters. Some IMGT-functional V segments, including TRBV6-2 and TRBV6-3, could not be distinguished by the 87-base-pair reads and were therefore excluded. Only TCR beta chains were sequenced in this cohort, and the absence of alpha or paired-chain data limited detectable features. According to a later analysis, TCR association rates differed among HLA loci, with DRB1 alleles showing the most associated TCRs and HLA-C alleles showing the fewest. In a later analysis, HLA-associated TCR beta chains showed more clonal expansion and lower generation probabilities than non-associated chains that were equally common. A later analysis found that most CMV-associated TCR beta chains appeared HLA-restricted, with HLA associations seemingly driven largely by CMV exposure. Correlated functional status among segregating V segments might be attributable to linkage disequilibrium, but an unknown experimental factor could not be ruled out. Because counts were too low, seventeen rarely observed V segments, including chromosome 9 orphons, were left out of the earlier analysis of over 550 of the donors. CMV serostatus was the only immune exposure information available for the cohort. The classifier was reported to diagnose cytomegalovirus status with high specificity and sensitivity in both the original cohort and the validation cohort. Presence/absence analyses assumed roughly uniform sequencing depth across donors, an assumption that may not hold. The authors suggested that the approach could potentially be extended to other disease states and immunological phenotypes. Compared with the 666-donor mean, donors in an Asian-associated ancestry cluster had fewer N-insertions in productive TCRs, according to a later genetic analysis. A later genetic analysis associated a missense DCLRE1C variant with V-gene and J-gene trimming of TCR beta chains, and an independent cohort replicated the association. An earlier analysis of around 500 of the donors showed that most TCR beta V segments appeared in productive rearrangements either about 87% or about 30% of the time, which broadly matched IMGT annotations. While some public TCRs were present in many individuals, most TCR sequences turned up only very rarely across donors.

CDR1 and CDR2 were assigned from the germline V gene as SQVTM and ANQGSEA. The CDR3 covers 13 residues, taking in both the cysteine and the phenylalanine. Only CDR3 DNA is held: 39 bases, read in frame from base 1. Clipping removes 5 bases from V and 4 bases from J, with 5 as the unmatched junction base count. The library was prepared using the immunoSEQ multiplex PCR assay. For the multiplex PCR, a mixture combining 60 forward primers for TCR Vbeta segments and 13 reverse primers for TCR Jbeta segments was used. The CDR3 region of rearranged TCR beta genes was amplified from genomic DNA by a multiplex PCR assay. The amplified TCR beta libraries were sequenced on the Illumina HiSeq System as 87-base-pair reads. In the source study's methods: A later analysis tallied tens of millions of unique TCR beta chains across the 650 to 750 repertoires, and around 12 million of those chains were shared by two or more donors. Raw reads were error-corrected and collapsed into unique sequences by a nearest-neighbor algorithm in which closely related sequences were merged to remove PCR and sequencing errors. CDR3 sequences were aligned to IMGT reference sequences to assign V, D and J gene segments. For a sequence to be retained, a match of at least six nucleotides to both a V gene segment and a J gene segment was required. Rearrangements were classified as productive when the CDR3 lacked stop codons and remained in frame with V and J, and all other rearrangements were classified as non-productive. CDR3 was defined by IMGT convention, running from the second conserved V-encoded cysteine to the conserved J-encoded phenylalanine. The earlier analysis of about 590 of the donors excluded sequences that lacked an unambiguous match to a single V gene segment. An earlier analysis of 587 of the donors called V segments functional above 56.7% productive rearrangements and segregating when the between-donor standard deviation exceeded 5%. A statistical classification framework was built to diagnose cytomegalovirus status from the catalog of TCR beta chain sequences. In a later analysis, TCR nucleotide sequences were compared against IMGT/GENE-DB human TR gene sequences so that V and J genes could be assigned. In a later analysis, CDR3 sequences and most-parsimonious VDJ recombination scenarios were assigned using the TCRdist pipeline. A later analysis defined each TCR beta chain by its CDR3 amino acid sequence plus V-gene family, and excluded reads lacking a unique V-gene family. A later analysis removed 600 or so highly shared, low-generation-probability nucleotide sequences to deal with suspected cross-contamination and a sequencing artifact. In a later analysis, a clonal expansion index was calculated for each public chain from normalized within-repertoire ranks of inferred template counts. In a later analysis, generation probabilities were computed with a VDJ recombination model fitted to out-of-frame rearrangements, and the resulting probabilities were checked against IGoR. Hypergeometric tests were used in a later analysis to score TCR-TCR, TCR-HLA and TCR-CMV co-occurrence, with a repertoire-size bias correction applied to the TCR pairs. In a later analysis, false discovery rates were estimated by permuting HLA or CMV assignments 20 times. A later analysis grouped co-occurring TCRs with DBSCAN, adding TCRdist sequence similarity when clustering within HLA-allele-positive subsets. Repertoires with fewer than 30,000 or more than 120,000 public chains, plus five repertoires with anomalous nucleotide sharing, were excluded from co-occurrence clustering. This immuneACCESS table, as held by TCRdb, lists in-frame sequences with V and J called but not all clones. Of the missing ones, under half trace to an unresolved V gene in checked studies; the others have no known cause. V, J and clone size are those of that table, while D and trimming were read from the DNA. The sample contains hundreds of thousands of clones, more than 55% of them found a single time. The ten top clones hold around 2% of the sample.

The cohort was made up of approximately 670 healthy bone marrow donors. At the time of sampling, all cohort members were nominally healthy, though unrecorded immune exposures were likely present. The donor was CMV seronegative and was included in the group of over 300 seronegative cohort members. Each donor provided a peripheral blood sample, and peripheral blood mononuclear cells were used for TCR beta sequencing. Genomic DNA extraction from the blood cell samples was performed with the Qiagen DNeasy Blood Extraction Kit. Notes on this clone: Its antigen specificity is not known. No much larger clonotype is one base removed from it; base qualities were not supplied.

The specimen sequenced was PBMCs. This clonotype was sampled from a female donor in good health and CMV-seronegative. The chain is made from TRBV29-1 and TRBJ1-5, with 7 middle bases fitting TRBD1. The CDR3 region: CSVRMDRNQPQHF. The nucleotide sequence is given as TGCAGCGTTCGAATGGACAGGAATCAGCCCCAGCATTTT.